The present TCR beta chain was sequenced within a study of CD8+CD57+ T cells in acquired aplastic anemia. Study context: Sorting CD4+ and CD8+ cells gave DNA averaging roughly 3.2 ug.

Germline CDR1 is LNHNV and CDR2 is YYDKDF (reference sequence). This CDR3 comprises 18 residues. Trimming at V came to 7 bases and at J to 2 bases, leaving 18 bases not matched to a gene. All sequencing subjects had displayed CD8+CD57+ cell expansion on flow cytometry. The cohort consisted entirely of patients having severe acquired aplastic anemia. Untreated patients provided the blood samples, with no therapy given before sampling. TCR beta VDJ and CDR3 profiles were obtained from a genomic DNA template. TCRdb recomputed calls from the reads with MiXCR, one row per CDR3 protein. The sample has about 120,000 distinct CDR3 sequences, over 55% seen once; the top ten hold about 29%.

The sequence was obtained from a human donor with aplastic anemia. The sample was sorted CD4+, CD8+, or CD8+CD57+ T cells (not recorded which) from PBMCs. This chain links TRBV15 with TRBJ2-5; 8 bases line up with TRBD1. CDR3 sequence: CATNARISGTGSQETQYF. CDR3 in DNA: TGTGCCACCAACGCCCGGATTTCCGGGACAGGCTCACAAGAGACCCAGTACTTC.